This TCR beta chain derives from a study of blood T cell repertoires in COVID-19. Sequenced by immunoSEQ multiplex PCR; TCRdb stores in-frame clones only, minus some. The sample contains 430,000 or so clones, 85% to 90% of which appear only once. V lost 4 bases and J lost 2, with 5 bases in between. The CDR3 has 12 amino acids. CDR1 and CDR2 (germline): SNHLY, FYNNEI. The chain is built from TRBV2 and TRBJ2-5, with unresolved D. The clonotype comes from a man aged 18 to 35 with COVID-19, enrolled during active disease. Sequenced input: peripheral blood. CDR3 in amino acids: CASSGLQETQYF. CDR3 DNA: TGTGCCAGCAGTGGTCTACAAGAGACCCAGTACTTC.